A single sample is the source of the 6 T cell receptor beta chains below, sequenced in a study of cytomegalovirus exposure and HLA in healthy donors. The PCR made use of 60 Vbeta and 13 Jbeta primers. Only in-frame clones appear in the TCRdb table, and some are missing; sequencing was by immunoSEQ multiplex PCR. The sample includes approximately 74,000 clones, about 80% of them seen just once. Sequenced sample: PBMCs. The receptor source for this set is a man aged 55-75 years in good health and CMV-seropositive.

This clone was seen only once. The chain carries TRBV7-9 and TRBJ1-2, with 7 bases fitting TRBD1. The germline V gene has CDR1 SEHNR and CDR2 FQNEAQ (reference sequence). Losses at the gene ends were 5 bases for V and 8 bases for J; bases not matched to a gene: 8. The CDR3 is 13 residues long. The CDR3 loop is CASSLRTGRGYTF. The CDR3, as DNA: TGTGCCAGCAGCCTCCGGACAGGTCGGGGCTACACCTTC.

This sequence joins TRBV27 and TRBJ2-2; no clear D. The CDR3 contains 13 residues. The V gene's germline CDR1 is MNHEY and CDR2 SMNVEV (reference sequence). The V end was cut by 6 bases, the J end by 6 bases, with 11 bases between. In DNA form, the CDR3 reads TGTGCCAGCAGGCCCCCTACCGCCGGGGAGCTGTTTTTT. It translates to CASRPPTAGELFF.

The rearrangement uses TRBV13 and TRBJ2-3; TRBD2 agrees at 14 bases. Germline lookup yields CDR1 PRHDT and CDR2 FYEKMQ (reference sequence). V dropped 3 bases and J dropped 0; count of bases not matched to a gene: 2. The CDR3 length is 17 residues. The DNA of the CDR3 is TGTGCCAGCAGCTTCGGGACTAGCGGGAGTAGCACAGATACGCAGTATTTT. Amino acid sequence: CASSFGTSGSSTDTQYF.

This clone was counted a few times. The chain couples TRBV4-1 to TRBJ1-4; D gene ambiguous. This CDR3 contains 18 residues. The V end was cut by 1 base, the J end by 0 bases, with 15 bases between. Germline CDR1 and CDR2: MGHRA and YSYEKL. DNA of the CDR3: TGCGCCAGCAGCCAAGGGAGGCTGTCTGCAGCAACTAATGAAAAACTGTTTTTT. Amino acid sequence: CASSQGRLSAATNEKLFF.

The chain carries TRBV2 and TRBJ1-4, with D perhaps matching TRBD1 (5 bases). V lost 7 bases and J 8 bases, leaving 14 bases between the germline ends. Germline lookup yields CDR1 SNHLY and CDR2 FYNNEI. There are 13 residues in the CDR3. This CDR3 is CASNGGRREKLFF. The CDR3 DNA follows: TGTGCCAGCAATGGGGGGAGGAGAGAAAAACTGTTTTTT.

This chain uses TRBV29-1 with TRBJ2-1, with 10 bases identical to TRBD2. With 2 bases clipped from V and 7 bases from J, the junction kept 5 bases outside the gene matches. Germline CDR1 reads SQVTM; CDR2 reads ANQGSEA. The CDR3 is 14 amino acids. The CDR3 bases are TGCAGCGTTGAACCTCTAGCGGGGGCGAATGAGCAGTTCTTC. Translation: CSVEPLAGANEQFF.